The clone carrying this T cell receptor (beta chain) showed up just a few times. Only in-frame clones appear in the TCRdb table, and some are missing; sequencing was by immunoSEQ multiplex PCR. The sample yields roughly 30,000 clones, 70% to 90% seen once. The sample originates from a study of control samples from healthy donors and cancer patients. Trimming stripped 5 bases from V and 3 bases from J, with 12 bases between. The germline CDR1 and CDR2 sequences are SGHKS and YYEKEE (reference sequence). The CDR3 is 14 amino acids. The rearrangement links TRBV5-5 to TRBJ1-3; D unclear. Sequencing used formalin-fixed, paraffin-embedded tissue. This clonotype was obtained from a female donor with melanoma. The DNA for the CDR3 is TGTGCCAGCAGAAAGGCATTAGATGGAAACACCATATATTTT. Amino acid sequence: CASRKALDGNTIYF. Full variable domain (rest looked up from reference TRBV5-5 and TRBJ1-3): DAGVTQSPTHLIKTRGQQVTLRCSPISGHKSVSWYQQVLGQGPQFIFQYYEKEERGRGNFPDRFSARQFPNYSSELNVNALLLGDSALYLCASRKALDGNTIYFGEGSWLTVV.